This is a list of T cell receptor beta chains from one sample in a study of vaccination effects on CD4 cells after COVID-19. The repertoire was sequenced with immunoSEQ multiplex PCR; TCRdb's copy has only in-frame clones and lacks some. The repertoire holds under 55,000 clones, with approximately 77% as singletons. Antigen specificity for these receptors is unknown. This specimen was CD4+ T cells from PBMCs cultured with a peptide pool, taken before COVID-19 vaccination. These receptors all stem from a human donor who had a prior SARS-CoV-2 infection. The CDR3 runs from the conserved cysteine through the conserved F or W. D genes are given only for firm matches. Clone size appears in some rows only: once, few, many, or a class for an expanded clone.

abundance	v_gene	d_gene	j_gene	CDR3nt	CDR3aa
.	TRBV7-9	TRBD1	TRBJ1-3	TGTGCCAGCAGCTTGGGACAGCTTGAAGGAAACACCATATATTTT	CASSLGQLEGNTIYF
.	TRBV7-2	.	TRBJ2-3	TGTGCCAGCAGCTCACGTGCAGGGCCCACAGATACGCAGTATTTT	CASSSRAGPTDTQYF
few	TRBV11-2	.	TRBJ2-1	TGTGCCAGCAGCTACCTCAGGGGCGGAAAGTACAATGAGCAGTTCTTC	CASSYLRGGKYNEQFF
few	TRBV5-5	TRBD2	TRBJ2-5	TGTGCCAGCAGCTTAGCACTAGCGGGGGGGGAGACCCAGTACTTC	CASSLALAGGETQYF
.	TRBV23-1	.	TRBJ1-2	TGCGCCAGCAGTCAATCATTTGGGGGGGAGTATGGCTACACCTTC	CASSQSFGGEYGYTF
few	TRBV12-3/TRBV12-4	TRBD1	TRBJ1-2	TGTGCCAGCAGTACAGGGGAACGCTATGGCTACACCTTC	CASSTGERYGYTF
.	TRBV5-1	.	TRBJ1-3	TGCGCCAGCAGCTCACAGGGATACTCTGGAAACACCATATATTTT	CASSSQGYSGNTIYF
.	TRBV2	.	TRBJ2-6	TGTGCCAGCAGTGTCGAGGGAACTGGGGCCAACGTCCTGACTTTC	CASSVEGTGANVLTF
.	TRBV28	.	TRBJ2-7	TGTGCCAGCAGTTTAGGAGGCTCCGGGTCCTACGAGCAGTACTTC	CASSLGGSGSYEQYF
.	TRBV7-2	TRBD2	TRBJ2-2	TGTGCCAGCAGCCGGCGGGAGGCCGGGGAGCTGTTTTTT	CASSRREAGELFF
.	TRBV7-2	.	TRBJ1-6	TGTGCCAGCAGCTTACTACCGTACAGTAATTCACCCCTCCACTTT	CASSLLPYSNSPLHF
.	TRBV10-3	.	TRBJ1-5	TGTGCCATCGGCTCGGATAGCAATCAGCCCCAGCATTTT	CAIGSDSNQPQHF
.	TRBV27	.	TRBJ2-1	TGTGCCAGCAGTTTTCACACCTACAATGAGCAGTTCTTC	CASSFHTYNEQFF
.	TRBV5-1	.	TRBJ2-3	TGCGCCAGCAGCTTGGGGGAGGCCACAGATACGCAGTATTTT	CASSLGEATDTQYF
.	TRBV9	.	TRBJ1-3	TGTGCCAGCAGCGTAGGTGGGGTGGATGGAAACACCATATATTTT	CASSVGGVDGNTIYF
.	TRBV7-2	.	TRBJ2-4	TGTGCCAGCAGCTTATGGGATAAAAACATTCAGTACTTC	CASSLWDKNIQYF
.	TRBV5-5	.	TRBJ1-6	TGTGCCAGCAGCTTGGTGGGCGGGTATAATTCACCCCTCCACTTT	CASSLVGGYNSPLHF
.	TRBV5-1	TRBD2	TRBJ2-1	TGCGCCAGCAGCTTGGTCGTCCTAGCGGATACATACAATGAGCAGTTCTTC	CASSLVVLADTYNEQFF
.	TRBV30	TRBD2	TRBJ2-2	TGTGCCTGGAGACTAGCGGCAAACACCGGGGAGCTGTTTTTT	CAWRLAANTGELFF
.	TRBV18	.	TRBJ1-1	TGTGCCAGCTCACCACCTTCTCAAGCGAACACTGAAGCTTTCTTT	CASSPPSQANTEAFF
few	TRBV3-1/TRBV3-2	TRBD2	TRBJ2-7	TGTGCCAGCAGCCAATACGCTAGCGGGTTAGGAGGCGAGCAGTACTTC	CASSQYASGLGGEQYF
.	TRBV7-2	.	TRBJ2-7	TGTGCCAGCAGCCCCTACCTCCCCTACGAGCAGTACTTC	CASSPYLPYEQYF
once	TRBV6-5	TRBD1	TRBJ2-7	TGTGCCAGCAGGCCCGACAGGGGCTCCTACGAGCAGTACTTC	CASRPDRGSYEQYF
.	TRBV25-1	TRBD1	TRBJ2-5	TGTGCCAGCAGTGAATTGGGAGACAGGGAGACGGCCCAGTACTTC	CASSELGDRETAQYF
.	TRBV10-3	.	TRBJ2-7	TGTGCCATCAGTGAGACTGAGGGAAGGTTGGACGAGCAGTACTTC	CAISETEGRLDEQYF
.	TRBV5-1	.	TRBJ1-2	TGCGCCAGCAGCTTGGACCCACAGGCTCCAAGGAGCTATGGCTACACCTTC	CASSLDPQAPRSYGYTF
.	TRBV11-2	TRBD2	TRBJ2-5	TGTGCCAGCAGCTGGACTAGCGGGGGGGCGTTGGGAGAGACCCAGTACTTC	CASSWTSGGALGETQYF
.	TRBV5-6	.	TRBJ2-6	TGTGCCAGCAGCTTGGCCGTTAGGTCCTTCTCTGGGGCCAACGTCCTGACTTTC	CASSLAVRSFSGANVLTF
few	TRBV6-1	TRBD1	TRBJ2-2	TGTGCCAGCAGTGATCCCCCCCGACAGGGAACCGGGGAGCTGTTTTTT	CASSDPPRQGTGELFF